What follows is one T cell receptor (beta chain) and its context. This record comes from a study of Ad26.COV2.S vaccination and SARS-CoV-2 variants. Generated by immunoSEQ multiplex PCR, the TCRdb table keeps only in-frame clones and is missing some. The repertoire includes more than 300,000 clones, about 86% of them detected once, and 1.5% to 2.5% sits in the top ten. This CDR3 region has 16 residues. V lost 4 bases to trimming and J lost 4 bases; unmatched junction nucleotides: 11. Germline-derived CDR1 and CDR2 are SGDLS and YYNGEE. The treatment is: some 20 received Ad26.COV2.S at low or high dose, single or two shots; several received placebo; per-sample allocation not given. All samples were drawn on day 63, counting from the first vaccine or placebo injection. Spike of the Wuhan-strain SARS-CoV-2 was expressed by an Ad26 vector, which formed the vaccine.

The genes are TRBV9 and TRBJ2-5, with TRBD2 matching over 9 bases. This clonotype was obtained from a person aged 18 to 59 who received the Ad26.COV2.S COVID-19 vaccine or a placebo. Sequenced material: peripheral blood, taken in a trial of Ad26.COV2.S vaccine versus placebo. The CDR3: CASSSAGTSYLETQYF. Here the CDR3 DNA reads TGTGCCAGCAGCTCCGCCGGGACTAGCTATTTAGAGACCCAGTACTTC.